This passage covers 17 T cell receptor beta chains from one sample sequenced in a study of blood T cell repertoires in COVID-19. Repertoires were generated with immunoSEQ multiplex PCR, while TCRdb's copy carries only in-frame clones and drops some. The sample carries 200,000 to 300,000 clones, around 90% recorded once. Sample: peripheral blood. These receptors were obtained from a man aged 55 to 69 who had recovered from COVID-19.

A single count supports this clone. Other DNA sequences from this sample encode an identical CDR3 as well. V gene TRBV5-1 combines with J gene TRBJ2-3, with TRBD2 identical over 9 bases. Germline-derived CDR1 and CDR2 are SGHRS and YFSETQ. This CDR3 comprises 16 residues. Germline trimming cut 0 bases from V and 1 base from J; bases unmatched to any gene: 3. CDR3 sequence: CASSLEASGGTDTQYF. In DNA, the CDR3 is TGCGCCAGCAGCTTGGAGGCTAGCGGGGGCACAGATACGCAGTATTTT.

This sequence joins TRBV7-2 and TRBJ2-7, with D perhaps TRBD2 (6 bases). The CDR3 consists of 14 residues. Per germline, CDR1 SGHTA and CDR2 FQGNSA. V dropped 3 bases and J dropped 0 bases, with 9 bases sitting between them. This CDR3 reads CASSLAGISYEQYF. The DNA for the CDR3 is TGTGCCAGCAGCTTGGCGGGGATCTCCTACGAGCAGTACTTC.

The CDR3 region has the DNA TGCGCCAGCAGCTTGGAACAGGGCACTGCCGGCTACACCTTC. This translates into CASSLEQGTAGYTF. The chain recombines TRBV5-1 with TRBJ1-2, with D possibly matching TRBD1 (6 bases). Germline-derived CDR1 and CDR2 are SGHRS and YFSETQ. The V end was cut by 0 bases, the J end by 8 bases, with 14 bases between. This CDR3 is 14 amino acids long.

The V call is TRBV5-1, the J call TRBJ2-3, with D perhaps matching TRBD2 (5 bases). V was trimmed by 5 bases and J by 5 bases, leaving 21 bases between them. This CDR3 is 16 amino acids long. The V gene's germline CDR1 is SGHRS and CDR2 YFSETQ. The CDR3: CASRRNGVDREDTQYF. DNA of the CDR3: TGCGCCAGCAGGCGGAACGGGGTTGATCGGGAAGATACGCAGTATTTT.

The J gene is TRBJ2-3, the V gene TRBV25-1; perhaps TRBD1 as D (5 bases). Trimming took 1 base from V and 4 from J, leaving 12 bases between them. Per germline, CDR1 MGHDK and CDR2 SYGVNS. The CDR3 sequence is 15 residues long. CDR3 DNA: TGTGCCAGCAGTGAATCGAAAGTAGGGGCAGATACGCAGTATTTT. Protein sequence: CASSESKVGADTQYF. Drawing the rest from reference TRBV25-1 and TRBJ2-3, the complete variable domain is EADIYQTPRYLVIGTGKKITLECSQTMGHDKMYWYQQDPGMELHLIHYSYGVNSTEKGDLSSESTVSRIRTEHFPLTLESARPSHTSQYLCASSESKVGADTQYFGPGTRLTVL.

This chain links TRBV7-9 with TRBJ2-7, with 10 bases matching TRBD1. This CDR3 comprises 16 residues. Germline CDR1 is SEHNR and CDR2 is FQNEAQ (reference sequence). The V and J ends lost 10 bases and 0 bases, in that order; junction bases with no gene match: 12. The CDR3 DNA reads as TGTGCCATCGCCGGGACAGGGGTAGGGTTCTCCTACGAGCAGTACTTC. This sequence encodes CAIAGTGVGFSYEQYF.

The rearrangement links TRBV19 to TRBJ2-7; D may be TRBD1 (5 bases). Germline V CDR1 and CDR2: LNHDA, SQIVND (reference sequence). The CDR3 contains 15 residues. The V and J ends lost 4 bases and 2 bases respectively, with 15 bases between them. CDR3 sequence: CASSKGMWGAYEQYF. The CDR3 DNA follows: TGTGCCAGTAGTAAGGGAATGTGGGGCGCCTACGAGCAGTACTTC. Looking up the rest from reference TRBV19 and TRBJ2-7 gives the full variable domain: DGGITQSPKYLFRKEGQNVTLSCEQNLNHDAMYWYRQDPGQGLRLIYYSQIVNDFQKGDIAEGYSVSREKKESFPLTVTSAQKNPTAFYLCASSKGMWGAYEQYFGPGTRLTVT.

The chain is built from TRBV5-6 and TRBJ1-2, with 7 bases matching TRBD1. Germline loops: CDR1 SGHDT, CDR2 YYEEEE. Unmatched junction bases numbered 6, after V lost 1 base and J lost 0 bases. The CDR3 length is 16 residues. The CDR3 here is CASSLSGRGTNYGYTF. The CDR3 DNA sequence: TGTGCCAGCAGCTTGTCAGGCAGGGGGACTAACTATGGCTACACCTTC. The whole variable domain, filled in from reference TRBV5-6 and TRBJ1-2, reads DAGVTQSPTHLIKTRGQQVTLRCSPKSGHDTVSWYQQALGQGPQFIFQYYEEEERQRGNFPDRFSGHQFPNYSSELNVNALLLGDSALYLCASSLSGRGTNYGYTFGSGTRLTVV.

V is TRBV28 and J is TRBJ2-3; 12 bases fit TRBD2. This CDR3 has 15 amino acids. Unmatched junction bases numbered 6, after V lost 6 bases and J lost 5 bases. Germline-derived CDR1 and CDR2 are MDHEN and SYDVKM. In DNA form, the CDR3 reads TGTGCCAGCAGCGCTAGCGGGGGGGCCCGAGATACGCAGTATTTT. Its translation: CASSASGGARDTQYF.

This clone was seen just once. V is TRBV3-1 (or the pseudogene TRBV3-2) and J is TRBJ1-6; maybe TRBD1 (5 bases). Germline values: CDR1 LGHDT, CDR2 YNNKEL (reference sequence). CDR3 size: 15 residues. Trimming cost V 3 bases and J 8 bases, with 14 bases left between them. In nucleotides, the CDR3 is TGTGCCAGCAGCCATAAAGGGGCAGGGCATTCACCCCTCCACTTT. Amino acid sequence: CASSHKGAGHSPLHF.

CDR3 in DNA: TGTGCCAGCAGCTTCTACAGGGGGAGGTCTTTCTTT. This encodes CASSFYRGRSFF. V and J are TRBV7-2 and TRBJ1-1; 8 bases fit TRBD1. CDR1 and CDR2 from the germline V gene are SGHTA and FQGNSA. This CDR3 comprises 12 residues. Trimming took 3 bases from V and 12 from J; bases not matched to a gene: 6. The variable domain in full, with the rest retrieved from reference TRBV7-2 and TRBJ1-1, is GAGVSQSPSNKVTEKGKDVELRCDPISGHTALYWYRQSLGQGLEFLIYFQGNSAPDKSGLPSDRFSAERTGGSVSTLTIQRTQQEDSAVYLCASSFYRGRSFFGQGTRLTVV.

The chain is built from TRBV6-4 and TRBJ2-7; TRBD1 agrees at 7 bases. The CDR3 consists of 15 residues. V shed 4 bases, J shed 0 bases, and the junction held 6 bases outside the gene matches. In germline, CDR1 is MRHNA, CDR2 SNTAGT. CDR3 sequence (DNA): TGTGCCAGCAGTGGACAGGGCTTGAGCTCCTACGAGCAGTACGTC. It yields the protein CASSGQGLSSYEQYV.

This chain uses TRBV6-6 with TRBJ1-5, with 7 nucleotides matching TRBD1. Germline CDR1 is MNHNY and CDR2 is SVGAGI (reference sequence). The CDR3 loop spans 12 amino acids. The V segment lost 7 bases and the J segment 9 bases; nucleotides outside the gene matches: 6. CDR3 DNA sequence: TGTGCCAGCAACACAGGGGCAGGGCCCCAGCATTTT. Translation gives CASNTGAGPQHF.

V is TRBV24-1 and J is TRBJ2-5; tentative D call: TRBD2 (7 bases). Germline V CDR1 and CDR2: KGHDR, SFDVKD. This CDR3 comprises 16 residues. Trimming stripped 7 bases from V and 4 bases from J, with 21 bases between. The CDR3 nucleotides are TGTGCCACCAGCCAAGGGGGGGCTTCCTTGCGAGAGACCCAGTACTTC. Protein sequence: CATSQGGASLRETQYF.

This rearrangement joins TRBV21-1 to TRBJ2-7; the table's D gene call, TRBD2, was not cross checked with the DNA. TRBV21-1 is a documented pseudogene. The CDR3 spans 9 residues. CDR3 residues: CASSSGAAV. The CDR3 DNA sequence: TGTGCCAGCAGCAGCGGCGCCGCCGTC.

The CDR3 DNA reads TGTGCCAGTAGTATTCGGAACAGGGCCACCCAGCCCCAGCATTTT. Translated: CASSIRNRATQPQHF. J is TRBJ1-5 and V is TRBV19, with D possibly TRBD1 on 6 matching bases. CDR3 length equals 15 residues. V dropped 3 bases and J dropped 7 bases, with 16 bases sitting between them. In germline, CDR1 is LNHDA, CDR2 SQIVND (reference sequence). Filled out from reference TRBV19 and TRBJ1-5, the complete variable domain reads DGGITQSPKYLFRKEGQNVTLSCEQNLNHDAMYWYRQDPGQGLRLIYYSQIVNDFQKGDIAEGYSVSREKKESFPLTVTSAQKNPTAFYLCASSIRNRATQPQHFGDGTRLSIL.

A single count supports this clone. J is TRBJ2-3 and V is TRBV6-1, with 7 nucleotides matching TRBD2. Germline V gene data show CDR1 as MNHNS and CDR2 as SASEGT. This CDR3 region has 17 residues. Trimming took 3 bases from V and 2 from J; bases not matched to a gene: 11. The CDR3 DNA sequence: TGTGCCAGCAGTGAGAGGCCTAGCGGTGACAACACAGATACGCAGTATTTT. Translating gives CASSERPSGDNTDTQYF.